Below are 31 T cell receptor beta chains sequenced from a single sample in a study of Graves' ophthalmopathy and Graves' hyperthyroidism. Amplified material comprised TCR beta CDR3 regions derived from RNA transcripts. HTBI primers were employed in first-round RT-PCR, then a second-round multiplex PCR followed. MiXCR was run by TCRdb on the multiplex PCR reads, yielding one entry per CDR3 protein. The table records a few hundred thousand distinct CDR3 sequences, roughly 18% of them present only once. Input material: peripheral blood. The receptor set was obtained from a woman aged 18 to 35 with Graves' ophthalmopathy.

In this sample, this clonotype turned up many times. J is TRBJ1-1 and V is TRBV18, with D perhaps matching TRBD1 (5 bases). The ends were cut back, 6 bases at V and 0 bases at J, with 17 bases in the middle. CDR3 length: 16 residues. CDR1 and CDR2 (germline): KGHSH, LQKENI. The CDR3 DNA follows: TGTGCCAGCTCCCTCCTCCGAGGGACCATGAACACTGAAGCTTTCTTT. Translated, it gives CASSLLRGTMNTEAFF.

This clonotype was picked up many times. The V gene is TRBV28, the J gene TRBJ2-7; D is possibly TRBD2 (6 bases). The V gene's germline CDR1 is MDHEN and CDR2 SYDVKM. The V end lost 4 bases, the J end lost 1 base, and 17 bases lay between the germline ends. This CDR3 is 16 amino acids long. DNA of the CDR3: TGTGCCAGCAGTTGGATTCTGGGGCGGGAATCCTACGAGCAGTACTTC. Translation gives CASSWILGRESYEQYF.

This clonotype was picked up a small number of times. The V call is TRBV19, the J call TRBJ2-5, with a weak D call TRBD1 (6 bases). Looked up from germline, CDR1 is LNHDA and CDR2 is SQIVND (reference sequence). V lost 5 bases to trimming and J lost 5 bases, with 15 bases between them. The CDR3 length is 14 residues. CDR3 region: CASSSQGTGETQYF. The CDR3 nucleotides read TGTGCCAGTAGTTCTCAGGGGACGGGGGAGACCCAGTACTTC.

This clonotype was detected ten times or more. V and J are TRBV4-3 and TRBJ2-5; 8 nucleotides align to TRBD1. This CDR3 spans 14 amino acids. CDR1 is LGHNA, CDR2 YSLEER, per germline. The trim removed 5 bases at V and 5 bases at J, leaving 7 bases unmatched. CDR3 DNA: TGCGCCAGCAGCAAGAGGACAGGGCCCGAGACCCAGTACTTC. Translation: CASSKRTGPETQYF.

The chain links TRBV6-2 or TRBV6-3 to TRBJ2-2, with a possible D match to TRBD2 (5 bases). The germline V gene has CDR1 MNHEY and CDR2 SVGEGT. This CDR3 has 15 amino acids. The V end was cut by 6 bases, the J end by 7 bases, with 18 bases between. This chain's CDR3 is CASRLLDPFGGELFF. CDR3 bases: TGTGCCAGCAGACTACTAGACCCATTCGGCGGGGAGCTGTTTTTT.

There are many counts of this clonotype. In DNA, the CDR3 is TGTGCCAGCAGTCCGGACAGGGGAAACACCATATATTTT. Protein sequence: CASSPDRGNTIYF. The chain combines TRBV13 with TRBJ1-3, with 7 bases aligning to TRBD1. The CDR3 length is 13 residues. Germline CDR1 and CDR2: PRHDT and FYEKMQ (reference sequence). Trimming took 6 bases from V and 4 from J; bases not matched to a gene: 3. The full variable domain, completed using reference TRBV13 and TRBJ1-3, is AAGVIQSPRHLIKEKRETATLKCYPIPRHDTVYWYQQGPGQDPQFLISFYEKMQSDKGSIPDRFSAQQFSDYHSELNMSSLELGDSALYFCASSPDRGNTIYFGEGSWLTVV.

This clonotype was picked up many times. This chain connects TRBV6-5 to TRBJ1-5; D gene ambiguous. In germline, CDR1 is MNHEY, CDR2 SVGAGI. Trimming left V 2 bases short and J 2 bases short, with 7 bases between. CDR3 size: 14 residues. This CDR3 is CASSYGPGNQPQHF. The CDR3 DNA reads as TGTGCCAGCAGTTACGGCCCGGGCAATCAGCCCCAGCATTTT.

This clonotype was seen many times. The genes are TRBV6-4 and TRBJ1-5; TRBD1 aligns across 7 bases. The germline CDR1 and CDR2 sequences are MRHNA and SNTAGT. CDR3 length equals 17 residues. V dropped 9 bases and J dropped 5; count of bases not matched to a gene: 19. The CDR3 nucleotides are TGTGCCAGTCCTTGGGAAGGGAGAGGGGGCCCCCATCAGCCCCAGCATTTT. The encoded protein is CASPWEGRGGPHQPQHF.

This clonotype was counted at least ten times. Just one base apart from a much larger clone, this may be a read error. This chain joins TRBV6-1 and TRBJ2-7; possible D gene TRBD2, 5 bases. The CDR3 consists of 16 residues. From germline, CDR1 is MNHNS and CDR2 SASEGT. The CDR3, as DNA: TGTGCCAGCAGCCCCGTCCTCTTCGAGGGAGTCTACGAGCGGTACTTC. It is translated as CASSPVLFEGVYERYF.

This clonotype was counted ten times or more. The rearrangement joins TRBV6-2 or TRBV6-3 to TRBJ1-5; D is uncertain. The CDR3 extends over 13 amino acids. Germline-derived CDR1 and CDR2 are MNHEY and SVGEGT. The ends were cut back, 6 bases at V and 6 bases at J, with 12 bases in the middle. In DNA, the CDR3 is TGTGCCAGCAGGAACGTAAAGGGTCAGCCCCAGCATTTT. This gives the protein CASRNVKGQPQHF.

In its sample, this clonotype was seen many times. This chain joins TRBV6-2 or TRBV6-3 and TRBJ1-2, with D unresolved. CDR1 and CDR2 (germline): MNHEY, SVGEGT. Trimming shortened V by 11 bases and J by 4 bases, and 17 bases separated the two germline ends. This CDR3 region has 13 residues. The DNA of the CDR3 is TGTGCCGTTTACTCTGCGTCCAGCTATGGCTACACCTTC. It encodes CAVYSASSYGYTF.

In DNA, the CDR3 is TGTGCCAGCAGCCGGGGACTAGCGGCCCCTCTCTGGGAGCTGTTTTTT. This encodes CASSRGLAAPLWELFF. V gene TRBV28 combines with J gene TRBJ2-2; 11 positions agree with TRBD2. J was trimmed by 9 bases and V by 6 bases; bases with no gene match: 12. This CDR3 is built from 16 residues. Per germline, CDR1 MDHEN and CDR2 SYDVKM.

The chain carries TRBV7-9 and TRBJ1-2; D not certain. V shed 4 bases and J shed 5 bases, with 8 bases lying between them. CDR3 size: 12 residues. In germline, CDR1 is SEHNR, CDR2 FQNEAQ (reference sequence). The CDR3 loop is CASSSTAYGYTF. CDR3 DNA sequence: TGTGCCAGCAGCTCCACAGCGTATGGCTACACCTTC.

The genes are TRBV20-1 and TRBJ2-7; D is unclear. V was clipped by 3 bases and J by 4 bases, with 13 bases between them. Germline CDR1 reads DFQATT; CDR2 reads SNEGSKA (reference sequence). This CDR3 is built from 13 residues. CDR3 amino acids: CSASGPLDYEQYF. The CDR3, as DNA: TGCAGTGCTAGTGGGCCCCTCGATTACGAGCAGTACTTC.

Ten or more counts support this clonotype. This chain links TRBV6-1 with TRBJ1-1; D gene ambiguous. The germline gives CDR1 MNHNS, CDR2 SASEGT. The CDR3 loop spans 11 amino acids. The V end lost 7 bases, the J end lost 6 bases, and 9 bases lay between the germline ends. CDR3 in DNA: TGTGCCAGCACCGATTTCCCTGAAGCTTTCTTT. This sequence encodes CASTDFPEAFF.

The chain couples TRBV2 to TRBJ2-2, with D perhaps TRBD1 or TRBD2 (6 bases each). Germline-derived CDR1 and CDR2 are SNHLY and FYNNEI. V was clipped by 0 bases and J by 0 bases, with 17 bases between them. This CDR3 comprises 19 residues. CDR3 protein: CASSEARRDIQPNTGELFF. The CDR3 DNA is TGTGCCAGCAGTGAAGCGCGGCGGGACATACAACCGAACACCGGGGAGCTGTTTTTT.

Ten or more counts support this clonotype. The chain recombines TRBV28 with TRBJ1-1; 7 nucleotides match TRBD1. There are 16 residues in the CDR3. The germline CDR1 and CDR2 sequences are MDHEN and SYDVKM. V was pared by 2 bases and J by 2 bases, with 8 bases of the junction left unmatched. CDR3 amino acids: CASSLDRASSNTEAFF. Here the CDR3 DNA reads TGTGCCAGCAGTTTAGACAGGGCTTCCTCCAACACTGAAGCTTTCTTT.

This clonotype was recorded many times. The V call is TRBV5-1, the J call TRBJ1-3; a possible D gene is TRBD1 (6 bases). This CDR3 comprises 15 residues. Trimming cost V 4 bases and J 0 bases, with 11 bases left between them. Germline CDR1 is SGHRS and CDR2 is YFSETQ. Here the CDR3 reads CASSADSPSGNTIYF. CDR3 nucleotide sequence: TGCGCCAGCAGCGCGGACAGCCCCTCTGGAAACACCATATATTTT. Based on the CDR3 plus reference TRBV5-1 and TRBJ1-3, the full variable domain is KAGVTQTPRYLIKTRGQQVTLSCSPISGHRSVSWYQQTPGQGLQFLFEYFSETQRNKGNFPGRFSGRQFSNSRSEMNVSTLELGDSALYLCASSADSPSGNTIYFGEGSWLTVV.

This clonotype was detected ten times or more. The rearrangement uses TRBV18 and TRBJ1-6, with 7 bases that match TRBD1. V dropped 3 bases and J dropped 7; count of bases not matched to a gene: 6. Germline CDR1 reads KGHSH; CDR2 reads LQKENI. The CDR3 is made up of 15 amino acids. For the CDR3, the DNA is TGTGCCAGCTCACCCATCCAGGGGGGGAATTCACCCCTCCACTTT. Its translation is CASSPIQGGNSPLHF. Full variable domain (rest looked up from reference TRBV18 and TRBJ1-6): NAGVMQNPRHLVRRRGQEARLRCSPMKGHSHVYWYRQLPEEGLKFMVYLQKENIIDESGMPKERFSAEFPKEGPSILRIQQVVRGDSAAYFCASSPIQGGNSPLHFGNGTRLTVT.

This clonotype was counted at least ten times. The rearrangement uses TRBV27 and TRBJ2-2, with D perhaps given as TRBD1 or TRBD2 (5 bases each). Germline loops: CDR1 MNHEY, CDR2 SMNVEV (reference sequence). Trimming stripped 7 bases from V and 4 bases from J, with 16 bases between. CDR3 length: 15 residues. CDR3 residues: CASIRKPGPTGELFF. For the CDR3, the DNA is TGTGCCAGCATACGAAAACCGGGACCCACCGGGGAGCTGTTTTTT.

This clonotype has a count of ten or more. The chain recombines TRBV25-1 with TRBJ1-1; TRBD1 matches 8 bases. The germline CDR1 and CDR2 sequences are MGHDK and SYGVNS. The CDR3 length is 13 residues. V trimming: 4 bases; J trimming: 10 bases; junction bases outside the gene matches: 8. CDR3 DNA: TGTGCCAGCAGTGTATCCGGACAGGGACGAGCTTTCTTT. It encodes CASSVSGQGRAFF.

This clonotype was detected many times. The chain employs TRBV12-3 or TRBV12-4 and TRBJ2-3, with a weak D call TRBD1 (5 bases). The CDR3 is 13 residues long. The V end was cut by 4 bases, the J end by 4 bases, with 9 bases between. The CDR3 region is CASSSTGPDTQYF. In DNA form, the CDR3 reads TGTGCCAGCAGTTCAACAGGTCCAGATACGCAGTATTTT.

This clonotype was seen ten or more times. The chain employs TRBV6-2 or TRBV6-3 and TRBJ2-7, with 7 bases identical to TRBD2. With V trimmed by 0 bases and J by 6 bases, 2 bases remained unmatched. This CDR3 spans 13 amino acids. Germline lookup yields CDR1 MNHEY and CDR2 SVGEGT. CDR3 sequence reads: CASSYSGLGEQYF. CDR3 sequence (DNA): TGTGCCAGCAGTTACTCCGGACTAGGCGAGCAGTACTTC.

Many counts were recorded for this clonotype. The gene calls are TRBV25-1 and TRBJ1-6, with no clear D. Germline CDR1 reads MGHDK; CDR2 reads SYGVNS. The germline V and J ends were trimmed by 1 base and 6 bases, with 10 bases remaining between them. The CDR3 totals 15 residues. The DNA for the CDR3 is TGTGCCAGCAGTGAATTCCCAAGTACTAATTCACCCCTCCACTTT. Translated, it gives CASSEFPSTNSPLHF.

This clonotype was counted ten times or more. The V and J genes are TRBV30 and TRBJ2-7; 7 bases map to TRBD2. The CDR3 runs 15 residues. Per the germline V gene, CDR1 is GTSNPN and CDR2 is SVGIG (reference sequence). Trimming removed 5 bases from V and 3 bases from J; junction bases left unmatched: 13. The CDR3 region is CAWASRVAGVYEQYF. DNA of the CDR3: TGTGCCTGGGCCTCCAGGGTGGCGGGAGTCTACGAGCAGTACTTC.

This clonotype was observed at least ten times. The chain links TRBV19 to TRBJ2-7; D possibly corresponds to TRBD2 (5 bases). The CDR3 spans 14 residues. From germline, CDR1 is LNHDA and CDR2 SQIVND (reference sequence). The V and J ends lost 3 bases and 5 bases respectively, with 14 bases between them. CDR3 region: CASSMAGVRNEQYF. The CDR3 DNA reads TGTGCCAGTAGTATGGCCGGGGTTCGGAACGAGCAGTACTTC.

This clonotype was detected many times. This chain uses TRBV28 with TRBJ2-5, with a tentative D call TRBD1 (5 bases). V was shortened by 5 bases and J by 4 bases, with 20 bases between the two germline ends. CDR1 is MDHEN, CDR2 SYDVKM, per germline. The CDR3 consists of 16 residues. CDR3 bases: TGTGCCAGCAGTATGACAGAATCGGTAGTTCGAGAGACCCAGTACTTC. As protein: CASSMTESVVRETQYF.

Many counts were recorded for this clonotype. This chain uses TRBV20-1 with TRBJ2-7, with 9 bases that match TRBD2. The CDR3 extends over 17 amino acids. V lost 5 bases, J lost 3 bases, and 17 bases stayed unmatched. Germline loops: CDR1 DFQATT, CDR2 SNEGSKA (reference sequence). The CDR3 is CSALSGSGRGGIYEQYF. Here the CDR3 DNA reads TGCAGTGCTTTAAGTGGTAGCGGGAGAGGGGGTATCTACGAGCAGTACTTC.

This clonotype has ten or more counts. The chain combines TRBV30 with TRBJ1-6; TRBD1 matches 8 bases. With V trimmed by 0 bases and J by 9 bases, 4 bases remained unmatched. CDR1 and CDR2 (germline): GTSNPN, SVGIG (reference sequence). CDR3 length equals 14 residues. The CDR3 protein is CAWSVDRGPSPLHF. The CDR3 DNA sequence: TGTGCCTGGAGTGTAGACAGGGGACCTTCACCCCTCCACTTT.

The J gene is TRBJ1-1, the V gene TRBV9; TRBD1 aligns across 8 bases. The CDR3 is 15 residues long. From germline, CDR1 is SGDLS and CDR2 YYNGEE. With 1 base clipped from V and 5 bases from J, the junction kept 7 bases outside the gene matches. In DNA, the CDR3 is TGTGCCAGCAGCGTAACAGGGGGATCATTGACTGAAGCTTTCTTT. Translating it yields CASSVTGGSLTEAFF.

This clonotype was found many times. This sequence joins TRBV6-2 or TRBV6-3 and TRBJ2-2; 8 bases match TRBD1. Germline V gene lookup returns CDR1 MNHEY and CDR2 SVGEGT. The CDR3 runs 14 residues. With V trimmed by 6 bases and J by 2 bases, 2 bases remained unmatched. CDR3 DNA sequence: TGTGCCAGCAGAACAGGGGGTAACACCGGGGAGCTGTTTTTT. Protein: CASRTGGNTGELFF.